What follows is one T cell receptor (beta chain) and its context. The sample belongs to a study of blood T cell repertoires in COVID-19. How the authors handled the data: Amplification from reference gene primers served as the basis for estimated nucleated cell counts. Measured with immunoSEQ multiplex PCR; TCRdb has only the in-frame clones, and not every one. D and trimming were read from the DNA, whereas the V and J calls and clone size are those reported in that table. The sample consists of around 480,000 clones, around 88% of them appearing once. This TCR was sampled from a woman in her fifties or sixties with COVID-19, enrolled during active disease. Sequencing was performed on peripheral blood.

As DNA, the CDR3 is TGTGCCAGCAGTGAATTGGATGGAGTTGTTGGGTTCTTCTCTGGGGCCAACGTCCTGACTTTC. It is translated as CASSELDGVVGFFSGANVLTF. V usage is TRBV6-1 and J usage is TRBJ2-6; D remains unclear. V gave up 2 bases and J gave up 0 bases, with 23 bases separating them. Germline V gene data show CDR1 as MNHNS and CDR2 as SASEGT. The CDR3 consists of 21 residues.